The clone carrying this T cell receptor beta chain occurred once. Assay: immunoSEQ multiplex PCR; the TCRdb copy retains only in-frame clones and omits some. The sample contains approximately 220,000 clones, 80% to 90% of which appear only once. The entry originates in a study of blood T cell repertoires in COVID-19. V lost 4 bases, J lost 4 bases, and 3 bases stayed unmatched. The germline V gene encodes CDR1 WSHSY and CDR2 SAAADI. This CDR3 is 13 amino acids long. The chain carries TRBV10-2 and TRBJ1-1; 7 bases are a match to TRBD1. Specimen: PBMCs or T cells enriched from blood (not recorded which). The origin of this receptor is a woman aged 18-29 years in a cohort exposed to, infected with or recovered from COVID-19 (not recorded which). The chain's CDR3 is CASSGQGGTEAFF. The DNA for the CDR3 is TGCGCCAGCAGTGGACAGGGAGGCACTGAAGCTTTCTTT.